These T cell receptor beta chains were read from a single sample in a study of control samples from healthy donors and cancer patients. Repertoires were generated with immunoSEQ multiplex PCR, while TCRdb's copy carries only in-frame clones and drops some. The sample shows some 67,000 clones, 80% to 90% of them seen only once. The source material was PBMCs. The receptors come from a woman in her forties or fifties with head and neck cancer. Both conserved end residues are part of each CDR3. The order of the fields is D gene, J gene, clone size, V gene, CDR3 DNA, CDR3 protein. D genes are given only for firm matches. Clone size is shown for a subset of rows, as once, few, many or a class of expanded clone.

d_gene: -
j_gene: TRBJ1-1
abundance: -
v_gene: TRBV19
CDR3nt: TGTGCCAGTAGTATAATGGGTTCGGCCACTGAAGCTTTCTTT
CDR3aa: CASSIMGSATEAFF

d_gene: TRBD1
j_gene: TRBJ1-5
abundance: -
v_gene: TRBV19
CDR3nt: TGTGCCAGTAGTATAAGAGGAGGGGGCAGTGGCCAGCCCCAGCATTTT
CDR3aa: CASSIRGGGSGQPQHF

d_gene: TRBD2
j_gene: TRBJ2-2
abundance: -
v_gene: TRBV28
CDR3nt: TGTGCCAGCAGTTTCTCTAGACTAGCGGGGGGGCGCACCGGGGAGCTGTTTTTT
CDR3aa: CASSFSRLAGGRTGELFF

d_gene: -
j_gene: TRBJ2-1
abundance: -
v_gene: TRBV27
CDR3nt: TGTGCCAGCAGTTCCCCCGGTGGGGCCAATGAGCAGTTCTTC
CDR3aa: CASSSPGGANEQFF

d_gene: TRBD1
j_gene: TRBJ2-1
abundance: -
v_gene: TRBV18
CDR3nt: TGTGCCAGCTCTCCGATCGGGACAGCTTACAATGAGCAGTTCTTC
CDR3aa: CASSPIGTAYNEQFF

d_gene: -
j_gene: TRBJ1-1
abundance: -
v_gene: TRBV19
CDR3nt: TGTGCCAGTAGTATAGGACACGGTGGCACTGAAGCTTTCTTT
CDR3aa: CASSIGHGGTEAFF

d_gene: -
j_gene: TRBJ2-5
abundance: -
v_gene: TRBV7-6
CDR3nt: TGTGCCAGCAGCTTAGAACAGACCCAGTACTTC
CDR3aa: CASSLEQTQYF

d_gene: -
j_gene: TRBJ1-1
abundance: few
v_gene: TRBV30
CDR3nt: TGTGCCTGGAGTGTAAAGGGAAACACTGAAGCTTTCTTT
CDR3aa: CAWSVKGNTEAFF

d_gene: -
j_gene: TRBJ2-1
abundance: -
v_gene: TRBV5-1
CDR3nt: TGCGCCAGCAGCGCGAGGGAGTCCCCTTTTAGCAATGAGCAGTTCTTC
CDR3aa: CASSARESPFSNEQFF

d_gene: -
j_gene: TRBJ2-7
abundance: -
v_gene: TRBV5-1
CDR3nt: TGCGCCAGCAGCTTGGGGGTCGGGGATACCTACGAGCAGTACTTC
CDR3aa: CASSLGVGDTYEQYF

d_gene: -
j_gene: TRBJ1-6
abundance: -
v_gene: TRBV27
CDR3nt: TGTGCCAGCTGCAGGGGCCCGAATTCACCCCTCCACTTT
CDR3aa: CASCRGPNSPLHF

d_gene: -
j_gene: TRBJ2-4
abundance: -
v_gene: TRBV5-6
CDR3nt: TGTGCCAGCAGCTCCCCCCGGCCGGAAGCCAAAAACATTCAGTACTTC
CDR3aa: CASSSPRPEAKNIQYF

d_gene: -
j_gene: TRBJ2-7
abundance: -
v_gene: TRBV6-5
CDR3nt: TGTGCCAGCAGTTACTCGGCTGAGGGGACCTACGAGCAGTACTTC
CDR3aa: CASSYSAEGTYEQYF

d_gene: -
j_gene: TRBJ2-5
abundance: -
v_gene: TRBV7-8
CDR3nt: TGTGCCAGCAGCTTTGGGCGAGAGACCCAGTACTTC
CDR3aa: CASSFGRETQYF

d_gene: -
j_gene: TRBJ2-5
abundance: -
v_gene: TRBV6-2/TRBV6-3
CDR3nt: TGTGCCAGCAGTTCACCAAGCCGAGAGACCCAGTACTTC
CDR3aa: CASSSPSRETQYF

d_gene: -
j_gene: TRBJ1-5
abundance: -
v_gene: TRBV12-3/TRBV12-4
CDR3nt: TGTGCCAGCAGTTTTTGGGGGAGTGGTCCCAATTTT
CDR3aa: CASSFWGSGPNF

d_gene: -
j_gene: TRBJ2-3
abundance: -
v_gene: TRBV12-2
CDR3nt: TGTGCAAGTCGCCCCTCGGGGCTAGCGGGGGGCCGGAGGAATACGCAGTATTTT
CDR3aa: CASRPSGLAGGRRNTQYF

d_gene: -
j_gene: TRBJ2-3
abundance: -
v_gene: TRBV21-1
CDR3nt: TGTGCCAGCCGCTGCGGGGATACAATGACAGATACGCAGTATTTT
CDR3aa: CASRCGDTMTDTQYF

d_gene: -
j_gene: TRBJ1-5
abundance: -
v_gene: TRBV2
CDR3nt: TGTGCCAGCAGCCCGGGCCATACGAATCAGCCCCAGCATTTT
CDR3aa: CASSPGHTNQPQHF

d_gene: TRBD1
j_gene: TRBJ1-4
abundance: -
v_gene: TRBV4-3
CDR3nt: TGCGCCAGCAGCCAAGAACAGGGGGTGGCCCTTAATGAAAAACTGTTTTTT
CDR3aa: CASSQEQGVALNEKLFF

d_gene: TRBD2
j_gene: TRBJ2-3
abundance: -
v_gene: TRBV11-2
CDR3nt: TGTGCCAGCAGCCTCTTAGCGGGGATCACAGATACGCAGTATTTT
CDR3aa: CASSLLAGITDTQYF

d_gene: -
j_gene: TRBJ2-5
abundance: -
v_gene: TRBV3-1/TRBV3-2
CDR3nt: TGTGCCAGCAGCCAAGACGGTTTGGGTCGAGAGACCCAGTACTTC
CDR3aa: CASSQDGLGRETQYF

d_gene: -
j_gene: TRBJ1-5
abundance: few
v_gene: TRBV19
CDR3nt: TGTGCCAGTAGTACGACAGGAGGGGGTCAGCCCCAGCATTTT
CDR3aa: CASSTTGGGQPQHF

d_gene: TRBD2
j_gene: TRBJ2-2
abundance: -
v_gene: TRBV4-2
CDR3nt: TGTGCCAGCAGCCCCCGTCGAGGTAGCGGGGGGTCGAACACCGGGGAGCTGTTTTTT
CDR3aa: CASSPRRGSGGSNTGELFF

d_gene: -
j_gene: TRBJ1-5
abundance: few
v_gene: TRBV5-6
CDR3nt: TGTGCCAGCAGCTTGGGAGGGAGTCAGCCCCAGCATTTT
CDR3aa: CASSLGGSQPQHF

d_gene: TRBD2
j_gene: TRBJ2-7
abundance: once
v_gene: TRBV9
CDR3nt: TGTGCCAGCAGCGAGCCACCGGGGGGATCCTACGAGCAGTACTTC
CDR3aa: CASSEPPGGSYEQYF

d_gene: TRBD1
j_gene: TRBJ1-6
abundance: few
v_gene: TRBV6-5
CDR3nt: TGTGCCAGCAGACTAGGGACAGGGGGCTCCTCACCCCTCCACTTT
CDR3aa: CASRLGTGGSSPLHF

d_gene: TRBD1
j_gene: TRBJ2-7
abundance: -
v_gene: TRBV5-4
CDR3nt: TGTGCCAGCAGCCGAGAGACAGGGTACGAGCAGTACTTC
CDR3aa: CASSRETGYEQYF

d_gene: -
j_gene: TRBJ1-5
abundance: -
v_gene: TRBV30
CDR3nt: TGTGCCTGGAGCCCTGGACTGATCAATCAGCCCCAGCATTTT
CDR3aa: CAWSPGLINQPQHF

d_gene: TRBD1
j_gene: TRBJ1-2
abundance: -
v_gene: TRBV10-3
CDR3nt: TGTGCCATCAGGGGGGGACAGGGACCTTATGGCTACACCTTC
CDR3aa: CAIRGGQGPYGYTF

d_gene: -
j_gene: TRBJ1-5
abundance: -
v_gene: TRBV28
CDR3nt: TGTGCCAGCAGTCTACCGGGACTAGAGGCCCAGCATTTT
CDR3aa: CASSLPGLEAQHF

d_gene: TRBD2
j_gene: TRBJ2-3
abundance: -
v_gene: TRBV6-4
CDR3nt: TGTGCCAGCAGGGCTAGCGGGGGGGACACAGATACGCAGTATTTT
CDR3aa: CASRASGGDTDTQYF

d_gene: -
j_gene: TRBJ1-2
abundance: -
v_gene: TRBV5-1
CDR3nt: TGCGCCAGCAGCCCGGAGGCTAACTATGGCTACACCTTC
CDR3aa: CASSPEANYGYTF

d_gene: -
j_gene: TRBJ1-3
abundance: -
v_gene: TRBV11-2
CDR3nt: TGTGCCAGCAGCGCCTGGAAGAAGGACAGCTCTGGAAACACCATATATTTT
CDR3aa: CASSAWKKDSSGNTIYF

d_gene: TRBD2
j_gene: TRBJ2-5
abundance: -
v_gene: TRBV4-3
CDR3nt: TGCGCCAGCAGCCAAGAAAGGGGCGGTAGCGGGGGATGGGGGACCCAGTACTTC
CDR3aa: CASSQERGGSGGWGTQYF

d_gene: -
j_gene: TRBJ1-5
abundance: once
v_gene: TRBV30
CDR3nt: TGTGCCTGGAGTATCGGGTGGAGCAATCAGCCCCAGCATTTT
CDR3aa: CAWSIGWSNQPQHF

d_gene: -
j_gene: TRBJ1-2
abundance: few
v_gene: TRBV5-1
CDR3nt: TGCGCCAGCAGCTTGGGCGAACCTCCCCAGGGAGCTAACCCTTCTGCTATGGGCTATGGCTACACCTTC
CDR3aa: CASSLGEPPQGANPSAMGYGYTF

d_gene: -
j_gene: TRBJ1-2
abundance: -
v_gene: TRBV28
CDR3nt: TGTGCCAGCAGGACCGCAGGTACAGGGACAAAGGGCTATGGCTACACCTTC
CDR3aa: CASRTAGTGTKGYGYTF

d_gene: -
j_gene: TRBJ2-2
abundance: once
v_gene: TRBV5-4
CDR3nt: TGTGCCAGCAGCAGGGGGAACACCGGGGAGCTGTTTTTT
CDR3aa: CASSRGNTGELFF

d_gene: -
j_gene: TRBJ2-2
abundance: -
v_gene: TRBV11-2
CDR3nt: TGTGCCAGCAGCTTAGACAGGGGGGCCGGGGAGCTGTTTTTT
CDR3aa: CASSLDRGAGELFF

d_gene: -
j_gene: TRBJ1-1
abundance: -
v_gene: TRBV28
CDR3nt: TGTGCCAGCAGTTTAAAGGGGGGGGGCACTGAAGCTTTCTTT
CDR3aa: CASSLKGGGTEAFF

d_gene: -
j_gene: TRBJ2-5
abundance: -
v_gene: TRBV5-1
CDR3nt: TGCGCCAGCAGCTTAGGTAACAGGGCTCCGGGAGAGACCCAGTACTTC
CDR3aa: CASSLGNRAPGETQYF